The rows below give T cell receptor beta chains drawn from one sample of a study of T cell clones after liver transplantation. Profiled with immunoSEQ multiplex PCR; TCRdb holds only in-frame clones, not every one. The sample has 50,000 to 55,000 clones, roughly 74% seen once; the top ten hold just under 10%. Sequenced material: CD4+ T cells from blood, taken approximately 54 months after liver transplant. Every receptor here comes from a human patient who received a liver transplant. Some of these T cells may belong to the graft donor. Both conserved end residues are part of each CDR3. D genes are given only for firm matches. The size field is filled for only some rows; it gives once, few, many or a size class.

DNA | CDR3 | V | D | J | size
TGTGCCATACAGGGGGTAGGGGCTAATGAAAAACTGTTTTTT | CAIQGVGANEKLFF | TRBV6-6 | TRBD1 | TRBJ1-4 | -
TGTGCCAGCAGCCCAAGACTAGCGGGGGGTCTCACAGATACGCAGTATTTT | CASSPRLAGGLTDTQYF | TRBV13 | TRBD2 | TRBJ2-3 | -
TGTGCCAGCAGCTTATCAGACAGGGGCCCTCTCTCCTACGAGCAGTACTTC | CASSLSDRGPLSYEQYF | TRBV7-9 | TRBD1 | TRBJ2-7 | -
TGTGCCAGCAGCCTCTCCTCAGACAGGTCCAATGAGCAGTTCTTC | CASSLSSDRSNEQFF | TRBV9 | - | TRBJ2-1 | -
TGCGCCAGCAGCCAAGTCCCACTACTGCCGGGACTAGCAGGGAGCGAGCAGTACTTC | CASSQVPLLPGLAGSEQYF | TRBV4-1 | TRBD2 | TRBJ2-7 | few
TGTGCCATCAGTGAGTCTATAGCCTATAATTCACCCCTCCACTTT | CAISESIAYNSPLHF | TRBV10-3 | - | TRBJ1-6 | -
TGTGCCAGCAGCTTCGAACAGGGGAGCACTGAAGCTTTCTTT | CASSFEQGSTEAFF | TRBV11-1 | TRBD1 | TRBJ1-1 | -
TGTGCCAGCCACCAGCGAGGGGGCGTAAAGTATGGCTACACCTTC | CASHQRGGVKYGYTF | TRBV6-6 | TRBD1 | TRBJ1-2 | -
TGCAGCGTTGCAGACAGCACAAATCAGCCCCAGCATTTT | CSVADSTNQPQHF | TRBV29-1 | - | TRBJ1-5 | -
TGCGCCAGCAGCTTGGCGGGCTTGGCAGATACGCAGTATTTT | CASSLAGLADTQYF | TRBV5-1 | - | TRBJ2-3 | -
TGCGCCAGCAGCCTTTACAGGGGAACTAATGAAAAACTGTTTTTT | CASSLYRGTNEKLFF | TRBV4-1 | TRBD1 | TRBJ1-4 | -
TGTGCCAGCAGCCCCGGACACGTCGGTGGCTACACCTTC | CASSPGHVGGYTF | TRBV7-2 | - | TRBJ1-2 | once
TGTGCCAGCAGGCCGGGACAGCCTCATGGCTACACCTTC | CASRPGQPHGYTF | TRBV28 | TRBD1 | TRBJ1-2 | few
TGTGCCAGCAGCCGACAGGGGGCGATTTCGGCCCGGTATGAAAAACTGTTTTTT | CASSRQGAISARYEKLFF | TRBV5-4 | TRBD1 | TRBJ1-4 | -
TGTGCCAGCAGAGGGACAGGGACGGCCAAAAACATTCAGTACTTC | CASRGTGTAKNIQYF | TRBV28 | TRBD1 | TRBJ2-4 | few
TGTGCCAGCAGCCAGACTATCGGGACACCTGGAAACACCATATATTTT | CASSQTIGTPGNTIYF | TRBV14 | - | TRBJ1-3 | -
TGTGCCAGCAGCTTATTACAGAGGGATACGCAGTATTTT | CASSLLQRDTQYF | TRBV5-4 | - | TRBJ2-3 | few
TGTGCCAGCTTGGGGGGTAGCACCGGGGCCAACGTCCTGACTTTC | CASLGGSTGANVLTF | TRBV28 | - | TRBJ2-6 | few
TGTGCCATCAGTGCCTCCGCAGGTTATAACTATGGCTACACCTTC | CAISASAGYNYGYTF | TRBV10-3 | - | TRBJ1-2 | -
TGTGCCAGTACAGGGGCGAACACAGATACGCAGTATTTT | CASTGANTDTQYF | TRBV19 | - | TRBJ2-3 | -
TGTGCCAGCACCTTAGGGTCTGGAAACACCATATATTTT | CASTLGSGNTIYF | TRBV7-9 | - | TRBJ1-3 | -
TGCGCCACCTCTACAGGGTACTCTGGAAACACCATATATTTT | CATSTGYSGNTIYF | TRBV5-1 | - | TRBJ1-3 | -
TGTGCCAGCAGGGGTAGCGGGGGGACCTCCTACAATGAGCAGTTCTTC | CASRGSGGTSYNEQFF | TRBV28 | TRBD2 | TRBJ2-1 | -
TGTGCCAGCAGTTATCGGGCCTTCGCGGACAACACTGAAGCTTTCTTT | CASSYRAFADNTEAFF | TRBV6-6 | - | TRBJ1-1 | few
TGCAGCGTTGTGCCCCCAGGGAGAGACGAGCAGTACTTC | CSVVPPGRDEQYF | TRBV29-1 | - | TRBJ2-7 | -
TGTGCCAGCAGCCCGAAGGGTCTAGCGGGGGGAGAGACCCAGTACTTC | CASSPKGLAGGETQYF | TRBV7-3 | TRBD2 | TRBJ2-5 | -
TGTGCCAGCAGTAAGGACAGGATTAACACCGGGGAGCTGTTTTTT | CASSKDRINTGELFF | TRBV2 | TRBD1 | TRBJ2-2 | medium-sized
TGTGCCAGCAGGACGCAGGAAGGCTACACCTTC | CASRTQEGYTF | TRBV6-5 | - | TRBJ1-2 | -
TGTGCCAGCAGCCAAGAAACTCTGGAGGATGAAGCTTTCTTT | CASSQETLEDEAFF | TRBV4-2 | - | TRBJ1-1 | -
TGCGCCAGCAGCTTGGCAAGCGGGAGTTTAGAGACCCAGTACTTC | CASSLASGSLETQYF | TRBV5-1 | TRBD2 | TRBJ2-5 | -
TGTGCCAGCAGTTCCGGACAGGGTCCCTCACCCCTCCACTTT | CASSSGQGPSPLHF | TRBV2 | TRBD1 | TRBJ1-6 | -
TGTGCCAGCAGTGAAAGTTACCCGAGCGCCGGGGAGCTGTTTTTT | CASSESYPSAGELFF | TRBV2 | - | TRBJ2-2 | few
TGTGCCAGCAGCCGATTGACAGGCCCGTCCGGGGCCAACGTCCTGACTTTC | CASSRLTGPSGANVLTF | TRBV14 | - | TRBJ2-6 | -
TGTGCCAGCAGCTTAGCAGCTACAGGGGGCAATGAAAAACTGTTTTTT | CASSLAATGGNEKLFF | TRBV7-6 | TRBD1 | TRBJ1-4 | -
TGTGCCAGCAGCGTATCAGGGACAGGGGACACTGAAGCTTTCTTT | CASSVSGTGDTEAFF | TRBV9 | TRBD1 | TRBJ1-1 | -
TGTGCCAGCAGCTCCGTAACCGGACAGGCCCGCGCCGAGCAGTACTTC | CASSSVTGQARAEQYF | TRBV7-9 | TRBD1 | TRBJ2-7 | -
TGTGCCAGTGGGTACATTAACACTGAAGCTTTCTTT | CASGYINTEAFF | TRBV19 | - | TRBJ1-1 | few
TGTGCCAGCTCACCACCGATGGACAGGGACCCTCAGGACACAGATACGCAGTATTTT | CASSPPMDRDPQDTDTQYF | TRBV18 | TRBD1 | TRBJ2-3 | -
TGTGCCAGCAGCCGTAGTCGGCAGGGGCACACAACTAATGAAAAACTGTTTTTT | CASSRSRQGHTTNEKLFF | TRBV4-2 | - | TRBJ1-4 | few
TGTGCCAGCAGCCCACGCCGGGAGCATGAAGCTTTCTTT | CASSPRREHEAFF | TRBV5-5 | - | TRBJ1-1 | -
TGCAGTGCTACGCAAGATACGCAGTATTTT | CSATQDTQYF | TRBV20-1 | - | TRBJ2-3 | -
TGTGCCTGGGATAGGGGGCTTGGGGCCAACGTCCTGACTTTC | CAWDRGLGANVLTF | TRBV30 | TRBD1 | TRBJ2-6 | -